This T cell receptor beta chain was recorded in a study of CD8+CD57+ T cells in acquired aplastic anemia. Genomic DNA provided the template from which TCR beta VDJ and CDR3 profiles were obtained. MiXCR was run by TCRdb on the reads, yielding one entry per CDR3 protein. The sample holds a few hundred thousand distinct CDR3 sequences, 30% to 40% seen once. The CDR3 is 17 amino acids. CDR1 is LGHNT, CDR2 FRNRAP, per germline. Trimming shortened V by 0 bases and J by 2 bases, and 14 bases separated the two germline ends. J is TRBJ1-5 and V is TRBV12-5; D gene unclear. The sequence was obtained from a human donor in good health, serving as a control. Sample: sorted CD4+, CD8+, or CD8+CD57+ T cells (not recorded which) from PBMCs. The DNA of the CDR3 is TGTGCTAGTGGTTTGGTAAGGATCCCCGGAGGCAATCAGCCCCAGCATTTT. Its protein product is CASGLVRIPGGNQPQHF.